This T cell receptor beta chain was sequenced in a study of cytomegalovirus exposure and HLA in healthy donors (dated by TCRdb to 2017 to 2019). In the study overall: An earlier analysis of about 530 of the donors reported 276 Gb of sequence data and around 120 million unique TCR beta sequences obtained from roughly 170 million T cells. An early release covering some 640 HLA-typed donors comprised 250 to 350 gigabases of sequencing data and tens of millions of unique TCR sequences. Of the roughly 430 genotyped donors, approximately 82% fell in the genetic ancestry cluster associated with self-reported Caucasian donors. The study aimed to test whether cataloging public T cell receptors could reveal signatures of past pathogen exposure. The study profiled the T cell repertoires of 550 to 700 subjects by immunosequencing and related them to cytomegalovirus serostatus. In addition to the first cohort of 666 subjects, a separate validation cohort of approximately 120 different subjects was used. High-throughput TCR immunosequencing, statistical association of individual TCRs with disease status, and machine learning were combined to predict cytomegalovirus infection status. A later analysis re-analyzed previously published TCR beta repertoires from 550 to 700 donors and added high-resolution HLA genotyping to study TCR occurrence patterns. Rather than using new phenotypic data, the later analysis identified candidate immune exposures from TCR beta sequences and from how often those sequences occurred across donors. An earlier analysis of about 620 of the donors applied high-throughput TCR beta sequencing to assess whether each TCR beta V gene segment acted as functional or pseudogenic. Donor age, sex, ethnicity and CMV serostatus were compiled alongside the repertoire data. A later genetic analysis used genome-wide SNP genotypes for about 60% of the 666 donors, treating that subset as a discovery cohort. All discovery cohort repertoires had been generated on a single sequencing platform. Class I and class II HLA loci were covered by the typing at four-digit resolution. The number of donors typed differed by locus, with roughly 629-640 for A, B, C, DRB1 and DQB1, 522 for DQA1, 600 to 610 for DPA1, and under 490 for DPB1. Five DR-DQ haplotypes were treated as single units for association and clustering because of strong linkage in the cohort. On average, roughly 240,000 unique TCR beta nucleotide sequences were sequenced per donor among fewer than 500 genotyped donors of the cohort, with roughly 18% of those sequences being non-productive. What the authors observed across the whole study: According to the authors, the approach could potentially be generalized to other disease states and immunological phenotypes. V-gene and J-gene trimming of TCR beta chains was associated with a missense DCLRE1C variant in a later genetic analysis, and the association was replicated in an independent cohort. In a later analysis, HLA-associated TCR beta chains showed more clonal expansion and lower generation probabilities than non-associated chains that were equally common. Cytomegalovirus status was reported to be diagnosed by the classifier with high specificity and sensitivity in both the original and validation cohorts. At a false discovery rate of 0.05, a later analysis linked some 18,000 TCR beta sequences to specific HLA alleles. Most TCR sequences were observed very rarely across donors, whereas some public TCRs were present in many individuals. Some 15 rarely observed V segments, including chromosome 9 orphons, were excluded from the earlier analysis of a few hundred of the donors because counts were too low. Roughly uniform sequencing depth across donors was assumed in presence/absence analyses, although this assumption may not hold. The cohort was sequenced for TCR beta chains only, and without alpha or paired-chain data the features that could be detected were limited. Immune exposure information for the cohort was limited to CMV serostatus. A further reported finding was that TCR beta sequences accurately predicted the HLA-A and HLA-B alleles for most subjects in the first cohort. Linkage disequilibrium might explain the correlated functional status among segregating V segments, but an unknown experimental factor could not be ruled out. In a later analysis, the rate of TCR association differed among HLA loci, with DRB1 alleles having the most associated TCRs and HLA-C alleles having the fewest. In vitro tests confirmed that a few of the cytomegalovirus-associated TCR beta chains recognize cytomegalovirus antigens. An earlier analysis of approximately 600 of the donors showed that most TCR beta V segments appeared in productive rearrangements either about 90% or about 30% of the time, which broadly matched IMGT annotations. In the study, 150 to 200 TCR beta chains were listed as associated with cytomegalovirus. In a later analysis, several top co-occurrence clusters were reported to appear linked to parvovirus B19, influenza, CMV and Epstein-Barr virus. When HLA alleles, especially DR and DQ, strongly co-occurred, attributing TCR associations to individual alleles was difficult. According to a later genetic analysis, donors in an Asian-associated ancestry cluster had fewer N-insertions in productive TCRs than the roughly 700-donor mean. According to a later analysis, most CMV-associated TCR beta chains appeared to be HLA-restricted, and the HLA associations seemed to be driven largely by CMV exposure. Because HLA typing was unavailable for some donors at each locus, only the typed subset was used in association tests. A group of highly shared sequence variants was considered likely to be a technical artifact of the sequencing pipeline. Some IMGT-functional V segments, including TRBV6-2 and TRBV6-3, could not be told apart with the 87-base-pair reads, so those segments were excluded.

The CDR3, cysteine through phenylalanine, is 15 amino acids long. Solely the CDR3 DNA is kept, with 45 bases framed from the first base. CDR1 and CDR2 are drawn from the germline V gene (reference sequence): MNHEY, SMNVEV. The trim is 6 bases for V and 1 base for J, with a gap of 13 bases between the germline ends. The cohort comprised approximately 700 healthy bone marrow donors. At the time of sampling, all cohort members were nominally healthy, though unrecorded immune exposures were likely present. The donor was CMV seropositive and was included in the group of about 290 seropositive cohort members. Each donor provided a peripheral blood sample, and peripheral blood mononuclear cells were used for TCR beta sequencing. Genomic DNA was extracted from the blood cell samples with the Qiagen DNeasy Blood Extraction Kit. With regard to this clone: What this receptor recognizes is not known. There are no base qualities to consult, and no much larger clone falls within one base.

To prepare the library, the immunoSEQ multiplex PCR assay was applied. A mixture of 60 forward primers for TCR Vbeta segments and 13 reverse primers for TCR Jbeta segments was used in the multiplex PCR. Amplification of the CDR3 region of rearranged TCR beta genes was performed with a multiplex PCR assay on genomic DNA. On the Illumina HiSeq System, the amplified TCR beta libraries were sequenced as 87-base-pair reads. Per the authors' processing: In a later analysis, approximately 74 million unique TCR beta chains were counted across the roughly 610 repertoires, and around 10 million of these chains were shared by at least two donors. Raw reads were error-corrected and collapsed into unique sequences by a nearest-neighbor algorithm in which closely related sequences were merged to remove PCR and sequencing errors. To assign V, D and J gene segments, CDR3 sequences were aligned to IMGT reference sequences. For a sequence to be retained, at least a six-nucleotide match to both a V gene segment and a J gene segment was required. Rearrangements were called productive when the CDR3 lacked stop codons and stayed in frame with V and J; all others were non-productive. CDR3 was defined by IMGT convention, running from the second conserved V-encoded cysteine to the conserved J-encoded phenylalanine. The earlier analysis of about 610 of the donors excluded sequences that lacked an unambiguous match to a single V gene segment. An earlier analysis of over 450 of the donors classified V segments as functional when productive rearrangements were above 56.7% and as segregating when the standard deviation between donors was above 5%. A statistical classification framework was built to diagnose cytomegalovirus status from the catalog of TCR beta chain sequences. A later analysis assigned V and J genes by comparing TCR nucleotide sequences with IMGT/GENE-DB human TR gene sequences. In a later analysis, CDR3 sequences and most-parsimonious VDJ recombination scenarios were assigned using the TCRdist pipeline. In a later analysis, each TCR beta chain was defined by its CDR3 amino acid sequence together with its V-gene family, and reads lacking a unique V-gene family were excluded. To address suspected cross-contamination and a sequencing artifact, a later analysis removed under 600 highly shared, low-generation-probability nucleotide sequences. In a later analysis, a clonal expansion index for each public chain was calculated from normalized within-repertoire ranks of inferred template counts. Generation probabilities in a later analysis came from a VDJ recombination model fitted to out-of-frame rearrangements, and those results were checked against IGoR. In a later analysis, hypergeometric tests were used to score TCR-TCR, TCR-HLA and TCR-CMV co-occurrence, with a repertoire-size bias correction applied to TCR pairs. To estimate false discovery rates, a later analysis permuted the HLA or CMV assignments 20 times. A later analysis grouped co-occurring TCRs with DBSCAN, adding TCRdist sequence similarity when clustering within HLA-allele-positive subsets. Repertoires with fewer than 30,000 or more than 120,000 public chains were left out of co-occurrence clustering, as were a handful of repertoires with anomalous nucleotide sharing. TCRdb limited this immuneACCESS table to in-frame rearrangements with V and J called. A share of clones is missing; checked studies link under half to unresolved V genes, and the rest is unexplained. The V and J calls and clone size come from that table; D and trimming were worked out from the DNA. For this sample there are approximately 120,000 clones; 73% appear just once. Under 5.5% of the sample is held by the ten biggest clonotypes.

The receptor comes from a man between 60 and 75 years old in good health and CMV-seropositive. Here the chain combines TRBV27 and TRBJ1-5, with the D gene uncertain. The specimen was PBMCs. The CDR3 region has the sequence CASSPSRSSNQPQHF. The DNA sequence follows: TGTGCCAGCAGCCCGAGTAGATCGAGCAATCAGCCCCAGCATTTT.